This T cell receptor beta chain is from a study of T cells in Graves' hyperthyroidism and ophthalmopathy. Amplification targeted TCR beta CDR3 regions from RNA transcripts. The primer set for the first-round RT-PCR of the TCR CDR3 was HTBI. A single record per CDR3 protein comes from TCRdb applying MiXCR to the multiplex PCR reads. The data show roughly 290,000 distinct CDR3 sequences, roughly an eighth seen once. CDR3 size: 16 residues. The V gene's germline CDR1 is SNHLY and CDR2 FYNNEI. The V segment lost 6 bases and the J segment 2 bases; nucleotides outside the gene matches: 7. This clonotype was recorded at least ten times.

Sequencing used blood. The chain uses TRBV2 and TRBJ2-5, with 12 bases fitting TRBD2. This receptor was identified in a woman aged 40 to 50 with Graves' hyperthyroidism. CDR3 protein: CASRATSGSWQETQYF. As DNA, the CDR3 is TGTGCCAGCAGGGCGACTAGCGGGAGTTGGCAAGAGACCCAGTACTTC.